These 30 T cell receptor beta chains were all obtained from the same sample, sequenced in a study of cytotoxic CD8 clonotypes in ibrutinib-treated CLL. Libraries were prepared by immunoSEQ multiplex PCR; TCRdb keeps only in-frame clonotypes and omits some of them. This sample has approximately 170,000 clones, with over 75% found just once. Material: PBMCs, obtained at disease progression, from a patient treated with ibrutinib. These receptors were collected from a human donor with chronic lymphocytic leukemia.

The J gene is TRBJ2-3, the V gene TRBV19; 15 positions agree with TRBD2. The CDR3 loop spans 16 amino acids. V shed 3 bases, J shed 5 bases, and the junction held 3 bases outside the gene matches. Germline V CDR1 and CDR2: LNHDA, SQIVND (reference sequence). The CDR3 DNA reads as TGTGCCAGTAGTATGGGACTAGCGGGAGGTGGAGATACGCAGTATTTT. The encoded protein is CASSMGLAGGGDTQYF.

This clone turned up a few times. V gene TRBV5-1 combines with J gene TRBJ1-1, with 9 nucleotides matching TRBD1. Germline CDR1 is SGHRS and CDR2 is YFSETQ. This CDR3 is built from 15 residues. V was clipped by 4 bases and J by 4 bases; unmatched bases: 8. The CDR3 here is CASSPRTGEVTEAFF. The CDR3 bases are TGCGCCAGCAGCCCTCGGACAGGGGAGGTCACTGAAGCTTTCTTT. Using reference TRBV5-1 and TRBJ1-1 for the parts outside the CDR3, the full variable domain is KAGVTQTPRYLIKTRGQQVTLSCSPISGHRSVSWYQQTPGQGLQFLFEYFSETQRNKGNFPGRFSGRQFSNSRSEMNVSTLELGDSALYLCASSPRTGEVTEAFFGQGTRLTVV.

The chain is built from TRBV5-1 and TRBJ2-5; TRBD2 aligns across 9 bases. CDR3 length: 14 amino acids. Germline V gives CDR1 SGHRS, CDR2 YFSETQ. With 5 bases clipped from V and 9 bases from J, the junction kept 11 bases outside the gene matches. The CDR3 is CASSLTSGTGAQYF. In DNA form, the CDR3 reads TGCGCCAGCAGTCTGACTAGCGGAACGGGGGCCCAGTACTTC.

The genes are TRBV5-5 and TRBJ2-2; no clear D gene. This CDR3 has 16 amino acids. CDR1 is SGHKS and CDR2 is YYEKEE in the germline V gene (reference sequence). Trimming removed 1 base at V and 2 bases at J, with 12 bases between. CDR3 coding DNA: TGTGCCAGCAGCTTGATGCCCAGGCTTAACACCGGGGAGCTGTTTTTT. Its translation: CASSLMPRLNTGELFF.

This clone was seen once. The chain employs TRBV30 and TRBJ2-1; D is possibly TRBD2 (7 bases). V was pared by 4 bases and J by 4 bases, with 20 bases between. CDR1 GTSNPN and CDR2 SVGIG come from the germline V gene (reference sequence). The length of the CDR3 is 16 residues. The CDR3 nucleotides read TGTGCCTGGAACTTGGGATGGGGGGGCTTGTACAATGAGCAGTTCTTC. Amino acids: CAWNLGWGGLYNEQFF.

The chain couples TRBV18 to TRBJ2-1, with TRBD1 matching 9 bases. CDR1 KGHSH and CDR2 LQKENI come from the germline V gene. This CDR3 is built from 16 residues. J lost 8 bases, V lost 3 bases, and 11 bases had no gene match. The CDR3 DNA reads as TGTGCCAGCTCACCCCAGAATTACAGGGGGCCGGATGAGCAGTTCTTC. Translating it yields CASSPQNYRGPDEQFF.

This clone has just a few counts. This chain uses TRBV6-5 with TRBJ2-7; TRBD2 aligns across 11 bases. Germline CDR1 and CDR2: MNHEY and SVGAGI. The V gene end was trimmed by 5 bases and the J gene end by 1 base; junction bases not matched to a gene: 4. CDR3 length: 15 amino acids. This CDR3 is CASSRRLAGSYEQYF. For the CDR3, the DNA is TGTGCCAGCAGTCGGAGACTAGCGGGATCCTACGAGCAGTACTTC.

CDR3 protein: CASMEGGFFGEKLFF. CDR3 nucleotide sequence: TGTGCCAGCATGGAAGGGGGGTTTTTCGGCGAAAAACTGTTTTTT. This chain uses TRBV28 with TRBJ1-4; TRBD1 might be the D (6 bases). The CDR3 runs to 15 residues. V lost 7 bases to trimming and J lost 8 bases, with 20 bases between them. Germline CDR1 reads MDHEN; CDR2 reads SYDVKM.

The chain uses TRBV6-1 and TRBJ2-3, with D perhaps TRBD2 (5 bases). The germline gives CDR1 MNHNS, CDR2 SASEGT. V was clipped by 4 bases and J by 6 bases, with 11 bases between them. The CDR3 is 13 residues long. The CDR3 DNA is TGTGCCAGCAGTGGTACTCGCGGGGATACGCAGTATTTT. It yields the protein CASSGTRGDTQYF.

The CDR3 here is CASNPITGAINYGYTF. The CDR3 DNA follows: TGCGCCAGCAACCCGATTACAGGGGCGATTAACTATGGCTACACCTTC. This chain links TRBV4-1 with TRBJ1-2, with 7 bases aligning to TRBD1. The CDR3 totals 16 residues. V shed 7 bases and J 1 base; nucleotides not matched to a gene: 12. Germline values: CDR1 MGHRA, CDR2 YSYEKL.

On this clone: Additional DNA sequences in this sample encode the identical CDR3. This chain uses TRBV7-2 with TRBJ2-7; 10 bases are a match to TRBD2. Trimming at V came to 5 bases and at J to 2 bases, leaving 3 bases not matched to a gene. The CDR3 is 14 residues long. Germline-derived CDR1 and CDR2 are SGHTA and FQGNSA. CDR3 sequence (DNA): TGTGCCAGCAGCCTTGGACTAGCGGCCTACGAGCAGTACTTC. Translating it yields CASSLGLAAYEQYF.

This clone was seen many times. The chain carries TRBV7-3 and TRBJ1-1, with D perhaps TRBD1 (6 bases). This CDR3 comprises 15 residues. Trimming took off 1 base at V and 3 bases at J, with 12 bases between the two ends. Germline V CDR1 and CDR2: SGHTA, FQGTGA. Here the CDR3 DNA reads TGTGCCAGCAGCTTAATTCGGGCAGGGGACACTGAAGCTTTCTTT. Residues: CASSLIRAGDTEAFF. The full variable domain, its missing parts supplied by reference TRBV7-3 and TRBJ1-1, is GAGVSQTPSNKVTEKGKYVELRCDPISGHTALYWYRQSLGQGPEFLIYFQGTGAADDSGLPNDRFFAVRPEGSVSTLKIQRTERGDSAVYLCASSLIRAGDTEAFFGQGTRLTVV.

This chain connects TRBV28 to TRBJ1-3; D not resolved. CDR1 MDHEN and CDR2 SYDVKM come from the germline V gene. V gave up 5 bases and J gave up 2 bases, with 13 bases separating them. The CDR3 loop spans 15 amino acids. CDR3 sequence (DNA): TGTGCCAGCAGTCGCCTTAAGGGCCCTGGAAACACCATATATTTT. This encodes CASSRLKGPGNTIYF.

This chain uses TRBV5-6 with TRBJ1-2, with 7 bases aligning to TRBD1. The germline V gene encodes CDR1 SGHDT and CDR2 YYEEEE. J was trimmed by 8 bases and V by 0 bases; bases with no gene match: 7. The length of the CDR3 is 14 residues. CDR3 amino acids: CASSLVTGRQGYTF. The CDR3 nucleotides read TGTGCCAGCAGCTTGGTGACAGGGCGACAAGGCTACACCTTC.

The genes are TRBV29-1 and TRBJ2-1, with 9 bases matching TRBD2. This CDR3 is built from 14 residues. After removal of 4 bases from V and 7 bases from J, the junction contained 8 bases not matched to a gene. Germline CDR1 and CDR2: SQVTM and ANQGSEA. CDR3 sequence reads: CSVGGTSNVNEQFF. CDR3 nucleotide sequence: TGCAGCGTTGGCGGGACTAGCAATGTGAATGAGCAGTTCTTC.

V is TRBV7-2 and J is TRBJ1-2, with D possibly matching TRBD1 (5 bases). Germline-derived CDR1 and CDR2 are SGHTA and FQGNSA. The CDR3 extends over 14 amino acids. The ends were cut back, 4 bases at V and 8 bases at J, with 17 bases in the middle. CDR3 residues: CASSSTGSGIGYTF. In nucleotides, the CDR3 is TGTGCCAGCAGCTCCACGGGATCAGGGATCGGCTACACCTTC.

The CDR3: CASSSSGAMIYGYTF. For the CDR3, the DNA is TGTGCCAGCAGTTCCTCAGGAGCCATGATATATGGCTACACCTTC. The chain links TRBV28 to TRBJ1-2, with D hard to call. The CDR3 has 15 amino acids. Germline lookup yields CDR1 MDHEN and CDR2 SYDVKM. The V end was cut by 4 bases, the J end by 5 bases, with 17 bases between.

In DNA, the CDR3 is TGTGCCAGCACCCCGCGCGGCAGGGGGGCAACAGATACGCAGTATTTT. Amino acid sequence: CASTPRGRGATDTQYF. This chain joins TRBV7-2 and TRBJ2-3, with a weak D call TRBD1 (7 bases). Trimming pared 7 bases from V and 3 bases from J, leaving 20 bases between. Germline V gene data show CDR1 as SGHTA and CDR2 as FQGNSA. CDR3 size: 16 residues.

CDR3 bases: TGCGCCAGCAGCCCTTCCAGGACAGGGGGCACCTACGAGCAGTACTTC. Translated, it gives CASSPSRTGGTYEQYF. The chain links TRBV4-1 to TRBJ2-7; 11 bases map to TRBD1. CDR1 is MGHRA and CDR2 is YSYEKL in the germline V gene. The CDR3 loop spans 16 amino acids. Losses at the gene ends were 4 bases for V and 2 bases for J; bases not matched to a gene: 7.

In its sample, this clone was seen once. The chain is built from TRBV2 and TRBJ1-1; D uncertain. The CDR3 is 17 amino acids. V lost 6 bases to trimming and J lost 4 bases, with 24 bases between them. Germline loops: CDR1 SNHLY, CDR2 FYNNEI. This CDR3 is CASRPSPGTLAATEAFF. The DNA for the CDR3 is TGTGCCAGCAGGCCAAGTCCGGGAACTTTGGCGGCCACTGAAGCTTTCTTT.

V gene TRBV7-3 combines with J gene TRBJ2-7; the match to TRBD2 covers 7 bases. Germline values: CDR1 SGHTA, CDR2 FQGTGA. V was pared by 1 base and J by 5 bases, with 14 bases of the junction left unmatched. CDR3 length: 17 amino acids. CDR3 amino acids: CASSLIGMSGIPHEQYF. CDR3 in DNA: TGTGCCAGCAGCTTAATTGGGATGAGCGGGATACCGCACGAGCAGTACTTC.

This clone was counted once. The rearrangement uses TRBV6-5 and TRBJ1-2; D perhaps matches TRBD1 (5 bases). The CDR3 length is 15 residues. Trimming removed 2 bases from V and 2 bases from J, with 12 bases in between. Germline V gene sequence: CDR1 MNHEY, CDR2 SVGAGI. CDR3 amino acids: CASSYTSGFNYGYTF. The CDR3 DNA sequence: TGTGCCAGCAGTTACACATCAGGGTTCAACTATGGCTACACCTTC.

The chain uses TRBV7-2 and TRBJ2-7, with TRBD2 matching over 9 bases. Germline V gene lookup returns CDR1 SGHTA and CDR2 FQGNSA. This CDR3 region has 14 residues. Trimming took 6 bases from V and 2 from J; bases not matched to a gene: 5. In DNA form, the CDR3 reads TGTGCCAGCAGTTCTAGCGGGGAAGCCTACGAGCAGTACTTC. Translating it yields CASSSSGEAYEQYF.

In its sample, this clone is medium-sized. The chain recombines TRBV6-1 with TRBJ2-7, with 13 bases matching TRBD2. Germline values: CDR1 MNHNS, CDR2 SASEGT. The CDR3 spans 18 residues. J lost 6 bases, V lost 0 bases, and 11 bases had no gene match. CDR3 sequence reads: CASSEASLGLAGDSEQYF. The CDR3 DNA is TGTGCCAGCAGTGAAGCGAGTCTTGGACTAGCGGGAGATAGCGAGCAGTACTTC.

The V gene is TRBV5-5, the J gene TRBJ2-7; 11 positions agree with TRBD1. This CDR3 is built from 15 residues. V shed 4 bases, J shed 7 bases, and the junction held 10 bases outside the gene matches. Germline CDR1 SGHKS, CDR2 YYEKEE (reference sequence). CDR3 loop: CASSPDGQGAGEQYF. CDR3 sequence (DNA): TGTGCCAGCAGCCCCGACGGACAGGGGGCGGGAGAGCAGTACTTC. The whole variable domain, filled in from reference TRBV5-5 and TRBJ2-7, reads DAGVTQSPTHLIKTRGQQVTLRCSPISGHKSVSWYQQVLGQGPQFIFQYYEKEERGRGNFPDRFSARQFPNYSSELNVNALLLGDSALYLCASSPDGQGAGEQYFGPGTRLTVT.

This clone was detected only once. The V call is TRBV28, the J call TRBJ2-3; 8 bases align to TRBD1. From germline, CDR1 is MDHEN and CDR2 SYDVKM. The CDR3 spans 16 residues. The J segment lost 6 bases and the V segment lost 5 bases, leaving 13 bases of the junction unmatched. The chain's CDR3 is CASSLRTGPILDTQYF. The CDR3 nucleotides read TGTGCCAGCAGTCTGAGGACAGGGCCCATCCTGGATACGCAGTATTTT.

This clone was detected a few times. V usage is TRBV5-6 and J usage is TRBJ2-1, with TRBD2 as a possible D gene (6 bases). The CDR3 is made up of 15 amino acids. V was pared by 4 bases and J by 6 bases, with 17 bases between. Germline CDR1 SGHDT, CDR2 YYEEEE. CDR3: CASSHVPGLANEQFF. The CDR3 DNA sequence: TGTGCCAGCAGCCACGTCCCGGGACTCGCCAATGAGCAGTTCTTC. Full variable domain (rest looked up from reference TRBV5-6 and TRBJ2-1): DAGVTQSPTHLIKTRGQQVTLRCSPKSGHDTVSWYQQALGQGPQFIFQYYEEEERQRGNFPDRFSGHQFPNYSSELNVNALLLGDSALYLCASSHVPGLANEQFFGPGTRLTVL.

This clone is termed medium-sized. The chain is built from TRBV4-3 and TRBJ2-2; a possible D gene is TRBD1 (5 bases). The CDR3 sequence is 13 residues long. CDR1 is LGHNA and CDR2 is YSLEER in the germline V gene. The V and J ends lost 6 bases and 1 base respectively, with 6 bases between them. The CDR3 region is CASRQVNTGELFF. The CDR3 nucleotides read TGCGCCAGCAGACAGGTGAACACCGGGGAGCTGTTTTTT.

The chain links TRBV7-8 to TRBJ2-6; D might be TRBD2 (7 bases). V lost 1 base, J lost 2 bases, and 15 bases lay in between. CDR3 length: 18 amino acids. The V gene's germline CDR1 is SGHVS and CDR2 FQNEAQ. CDR3 in DNA: TGTGCCAGCAGCTTAGTCCGGGGGGCGGAAACTGGGGCCAACGTCCTGACTTTC. Translating gives CASSLVRGAETGANVLTF.

This rearrangement joins TRBV6-5 to TRBJ2-3; TRBD1 matches 7 bases. Germline trimming cut 5 bases from V and 6 bases from J; bases unmatched to any gene: 8. CDR1 is MNHEY, CDR2 SVGAGI, per germline. This CDR3 has 14 residues. The CDR3 region has the DNA TGTGCCAGCAGTCCGGGACAGCGAGAGGATACGCAGTATTTT. This translates into CASSPGQREDTQYF.